A few counts support the clone carrying this T cell receptor (beta chain). TCRdb reanalysed the RT-PCR reads using MiXCR and keeps one entry per CDR3 protein. In the table there are about 200,000 distinct CDR3 sequences, about 40% of which are singletons. V was cut by 5 bases and J by 9 bases, with 8 bases left in between. This CDR3 comprises 11 residues. The sample is drawn from a study of patients and donors after allogeneic stem cell transplantation. The material sequenced was blood, either unsorted or a sorted T cell fraction (not recorded which). This TCR came from a human donor who was either an allogeneic HSCT recipient or a stem cell or donor lymphocyte infusion donor (not recorded which). It is not recorded whose cells these are; they may come from a transplant donor. J is TRBJ2-1 and V is TRBV12-3 or TRBV12-4; D may match TRBD1 or TRBD2 (5 bases each). CDR3 nucleotide sequence: TGTGCCAGCAGTCTAGGGACTGAGCAGTTCTTC. This translates into CASSLGTEQFF.